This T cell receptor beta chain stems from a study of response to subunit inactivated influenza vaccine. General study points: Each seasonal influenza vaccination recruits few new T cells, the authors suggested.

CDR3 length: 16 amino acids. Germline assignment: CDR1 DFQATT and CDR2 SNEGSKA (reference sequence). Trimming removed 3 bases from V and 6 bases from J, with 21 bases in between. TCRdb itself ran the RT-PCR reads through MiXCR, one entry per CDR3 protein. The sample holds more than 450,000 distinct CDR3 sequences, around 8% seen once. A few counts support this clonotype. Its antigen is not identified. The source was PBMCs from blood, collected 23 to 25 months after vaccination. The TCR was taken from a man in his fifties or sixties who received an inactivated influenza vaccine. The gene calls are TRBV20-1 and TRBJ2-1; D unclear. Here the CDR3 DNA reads TGCAGTGCTAGGGTCAGACTCCGCCGGGCGACCAATGAGCAGTTCTTC. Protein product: CSARVRLRRATNEQFF.